Described below is a single T cell receptor (beta chain) sequence and its context. The record originates from a study of blood T cell repertoires in COVID-19. The CDR3 contains 11 residues. V was clipped by 6 bases and J by 8 bases; unmatched bases: 5. Germline V gene data show CDR1 as GTSNPN and CDR2 as SVGIG (reference sequence). Generated by immunoSEQ multiplex PCR, the TCRdb table keeps only in-frame clones and is missing some. This sample has approximately 88,000 clones, with roughly 87% found just once. V usage is TRBV30 and J usage is TRBJ1-2; 8 bases map to TRBD1. The source material was peripheral blood. The sequence was obtained from a male donor with acute or convalescent COVID-19. Written as DNA, the CDR3 is TGTGCCTGCGGACAGGGAGGCGGCTACACCTTC. Protein product: CACGQGGGYTF.